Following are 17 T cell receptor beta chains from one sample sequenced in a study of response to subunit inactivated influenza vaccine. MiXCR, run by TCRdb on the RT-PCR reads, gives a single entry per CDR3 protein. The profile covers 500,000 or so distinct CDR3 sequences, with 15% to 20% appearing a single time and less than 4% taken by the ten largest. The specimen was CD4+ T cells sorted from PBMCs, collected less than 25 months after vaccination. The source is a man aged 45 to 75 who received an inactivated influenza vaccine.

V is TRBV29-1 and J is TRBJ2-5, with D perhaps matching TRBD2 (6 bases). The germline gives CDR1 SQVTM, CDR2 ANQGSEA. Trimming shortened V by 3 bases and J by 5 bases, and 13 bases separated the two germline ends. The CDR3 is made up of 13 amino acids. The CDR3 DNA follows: TGCAGCGTTGATCTTGGGGGGAGTGAGACCCAGTACTTC. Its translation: CSVDLGGSETQYF.

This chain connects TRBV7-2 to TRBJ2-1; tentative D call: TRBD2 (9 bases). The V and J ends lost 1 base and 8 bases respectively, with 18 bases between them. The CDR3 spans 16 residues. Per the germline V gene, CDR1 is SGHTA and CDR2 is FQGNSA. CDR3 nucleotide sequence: TGTGCCAGCAGCTTAGGGCTAGCGGGACAGGTACATGAGCAGTTCTTC. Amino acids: CASSLGLAGQVHEQFF.

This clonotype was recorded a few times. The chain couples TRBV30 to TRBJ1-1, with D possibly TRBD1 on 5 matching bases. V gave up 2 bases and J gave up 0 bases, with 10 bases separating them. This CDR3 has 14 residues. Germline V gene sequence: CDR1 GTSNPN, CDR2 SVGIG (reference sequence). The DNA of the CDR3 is TGTGCCTGGAGTTTTAAGGGGATGAACACTGAAGCTTTCTTT. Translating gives CAWSFKGMNTEAFF.

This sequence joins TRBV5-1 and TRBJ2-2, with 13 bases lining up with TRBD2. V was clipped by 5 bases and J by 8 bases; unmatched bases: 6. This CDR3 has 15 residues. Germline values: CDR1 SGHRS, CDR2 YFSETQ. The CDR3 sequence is CASSTGLAGEGELFF. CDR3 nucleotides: TGCGCCAGCAGTACAGGACTAGCGGGAGAGGGGGAGCTGTTTTTT.

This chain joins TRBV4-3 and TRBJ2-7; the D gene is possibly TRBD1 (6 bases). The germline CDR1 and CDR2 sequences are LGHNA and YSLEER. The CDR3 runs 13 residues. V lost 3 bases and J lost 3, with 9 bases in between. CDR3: CASSQRTDYEQYF. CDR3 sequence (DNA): TGCGCCAGCAGCCAGAGGACAGACTACGAGCAGTACTTC.

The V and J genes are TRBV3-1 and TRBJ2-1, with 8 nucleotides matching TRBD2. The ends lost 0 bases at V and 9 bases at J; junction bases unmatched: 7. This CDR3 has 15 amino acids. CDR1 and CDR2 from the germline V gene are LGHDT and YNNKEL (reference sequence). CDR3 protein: CASSQDGTRSSEQFF. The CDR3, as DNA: TGTGCCAGCAGCCAAGATGGGACTAGAAGTAGTGAGCAGTTCTTC.

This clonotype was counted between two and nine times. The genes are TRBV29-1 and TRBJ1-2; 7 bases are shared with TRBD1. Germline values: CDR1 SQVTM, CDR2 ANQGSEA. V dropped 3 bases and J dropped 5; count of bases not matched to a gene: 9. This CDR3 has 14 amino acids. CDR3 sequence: CSVDSMTGQYGYTF. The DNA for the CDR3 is TGCAGCGTTGATTCGATGACAGGGCAGTATGGCTACACCTTC.

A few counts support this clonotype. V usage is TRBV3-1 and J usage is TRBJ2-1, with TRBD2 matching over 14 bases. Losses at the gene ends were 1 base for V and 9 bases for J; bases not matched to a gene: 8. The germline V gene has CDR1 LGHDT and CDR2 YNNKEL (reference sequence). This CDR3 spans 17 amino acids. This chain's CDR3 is CASSQGTVGLAGGEQFF. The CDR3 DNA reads TGTGCCAGCAGCCAAGGAACGGTAGGACTAGCGGGAGGTGAGCAGTTCTTC.

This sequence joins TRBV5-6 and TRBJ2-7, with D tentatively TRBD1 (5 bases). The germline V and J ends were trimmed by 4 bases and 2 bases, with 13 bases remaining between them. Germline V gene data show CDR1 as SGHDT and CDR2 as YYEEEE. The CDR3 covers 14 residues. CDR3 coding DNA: TGTGCCAGCAGCCCCCCAGGGCACGCCTACGAGCAGTACTTC. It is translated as CASSPPGHAYEQYF. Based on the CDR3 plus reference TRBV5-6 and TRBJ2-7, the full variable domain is DAGVTQSPTHLIKTRGQQVTLRCSPKSGHDTVSWYQQALGQGPQFIFQYYEEEERQRGNFPDRFSGHQFPNYSSELNVNALLLGDSALYLCASSPPGHAYEQYFGPGTRLTVT.

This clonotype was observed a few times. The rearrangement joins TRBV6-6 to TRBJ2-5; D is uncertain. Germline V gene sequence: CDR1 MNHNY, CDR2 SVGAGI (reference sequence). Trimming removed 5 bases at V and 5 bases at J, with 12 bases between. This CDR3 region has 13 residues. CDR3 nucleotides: TGTGCCAGCAGTACCCGCCTCACGGAGACCCAGTACTTC. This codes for CASSTRLTETQYF.

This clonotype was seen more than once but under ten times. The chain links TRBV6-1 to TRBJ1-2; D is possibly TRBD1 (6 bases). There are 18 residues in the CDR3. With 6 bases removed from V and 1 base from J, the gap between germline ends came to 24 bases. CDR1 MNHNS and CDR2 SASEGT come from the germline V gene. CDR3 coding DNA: TGTGCCAGCAGGAACGCCCGGACAGCCATATTCTTTAACTATGGCTACACCTTC. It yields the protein CASRNARTAIFFNYGYTF.

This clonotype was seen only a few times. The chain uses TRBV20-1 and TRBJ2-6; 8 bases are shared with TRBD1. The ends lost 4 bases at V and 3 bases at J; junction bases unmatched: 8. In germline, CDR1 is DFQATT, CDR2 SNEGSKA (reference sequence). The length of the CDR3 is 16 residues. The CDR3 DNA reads TGCAGTGCTAATGACCAGGGGGCTGGTGGGGCCAACGTCCTGACTTTC. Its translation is CSANDQGAGGANVLTF.

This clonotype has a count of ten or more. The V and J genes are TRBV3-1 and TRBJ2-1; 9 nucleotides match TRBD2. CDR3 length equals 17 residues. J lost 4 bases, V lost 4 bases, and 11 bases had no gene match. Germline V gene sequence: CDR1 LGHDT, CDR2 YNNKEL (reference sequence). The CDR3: CASSLQTLAGAYNEQFF. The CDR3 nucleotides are TGTGCCAGCAGCCTACAAACTTTAGCGGGAGCGTACAATGAGCAGTTCTTC.

DNA of the CDR3: TGTGCCAGTGTGGCAGGACGGCACACTGAAGCTTTCTTT. The encoded protein is CASVAGRHTEAFF. The chain uses TRBV7-2 and TRBJ1-1, with D uncertain. Trimming stripped 9 bases from V and 3 bases from J, with 14 bases between. The CDR3 totals 13 residues. Germline V gene sequence: CDR1 SGHTA, CDR2 FQGNSA.

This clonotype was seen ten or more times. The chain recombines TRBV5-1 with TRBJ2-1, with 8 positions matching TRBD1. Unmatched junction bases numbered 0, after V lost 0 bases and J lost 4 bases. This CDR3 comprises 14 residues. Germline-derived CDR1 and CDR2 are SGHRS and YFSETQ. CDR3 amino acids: CASSLGQGYNEQFF. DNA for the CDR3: TGCGCCAGCAGCTTGGGACAGGGGTACAATGAGCAGTTCTTC.

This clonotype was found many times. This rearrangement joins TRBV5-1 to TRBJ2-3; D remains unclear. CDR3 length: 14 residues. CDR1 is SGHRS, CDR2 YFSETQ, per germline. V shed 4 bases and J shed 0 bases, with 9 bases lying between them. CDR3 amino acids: CASSAPASTDTQYF. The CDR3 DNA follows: TGCGCCAGCAGCGCCCCGGCTAGCACAGATACGCAGTATTTT.

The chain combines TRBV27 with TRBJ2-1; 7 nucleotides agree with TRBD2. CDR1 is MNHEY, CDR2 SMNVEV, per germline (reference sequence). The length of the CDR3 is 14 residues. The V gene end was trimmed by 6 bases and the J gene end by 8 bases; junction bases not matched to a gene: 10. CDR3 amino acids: CASRRSGEGYEQFF. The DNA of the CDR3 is TGTGCCAGCAGAAGGAGCGGGGAGGGGTATGAGCAGTTCTTC.